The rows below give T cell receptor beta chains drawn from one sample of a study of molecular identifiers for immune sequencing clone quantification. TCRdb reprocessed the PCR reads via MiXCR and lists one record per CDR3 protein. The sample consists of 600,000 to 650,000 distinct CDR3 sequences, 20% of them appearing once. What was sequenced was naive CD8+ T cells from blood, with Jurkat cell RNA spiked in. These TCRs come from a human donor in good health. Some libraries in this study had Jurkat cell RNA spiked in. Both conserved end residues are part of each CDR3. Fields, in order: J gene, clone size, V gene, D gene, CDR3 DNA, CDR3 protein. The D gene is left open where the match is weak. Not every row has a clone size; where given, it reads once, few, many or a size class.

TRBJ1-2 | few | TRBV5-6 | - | TGTGCCAGCAGCCCACCGTTAGGGGCATTTAACTATGGCTACACCTTC | CASSPPLGAFNYGYTF
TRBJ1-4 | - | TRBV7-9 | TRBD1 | TGTGCCAGCAGCTTAGGACCGGGACAGGGGGCGGGAGATAATGAAAAACTGTTTTTT | CASSLGPGQGAGDNEKLFF
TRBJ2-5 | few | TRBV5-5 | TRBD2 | TGTGCCAGCAGCTTGGTAGGACTAGCAGGGCGGGAGACCCAGTACTTC | CASSLVGLAGRETQYF
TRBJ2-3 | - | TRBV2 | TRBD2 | TGTACCAGCAGTGGTTCGCGGGAGGGCCGTGAAGATACGCAGTATTTT | CTSSGSREGREDTQYF
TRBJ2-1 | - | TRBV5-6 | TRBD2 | TGCCTGTCGGGGGGATCCTACAATGAGCAGTTCTTC | CLSGGSYNEQFF
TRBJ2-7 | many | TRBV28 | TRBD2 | TGTGCCAGCACCCACCGGGCTAGCGGGAGCTACGAGCAGTACTTC | CASTHRASGSYEQYF
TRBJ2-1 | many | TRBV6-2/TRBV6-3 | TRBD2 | TGTGCCAGCAGTTACGCCCCCCCGGAGACTAGCGAGTTTGAGCAGTTCTTC | CASSYAPPETSEFEQFF
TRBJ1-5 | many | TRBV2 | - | TGTGCCAGCAGTCGAGGGGCCGGATATAGCAATCAGCCCCAGCATTTT | CASSRGAGYSNQPQHF
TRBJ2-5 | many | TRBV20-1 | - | TGCAGTGCTAGGGTGAGGGTGGAGACCCAGTACTTC | CSARVRVETQYF
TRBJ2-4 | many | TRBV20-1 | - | TGCAGTGCTAGAACTAAAGGACTAGCCAAAAACATTCAGTACTTC | CSARTKGLAKNIQYF
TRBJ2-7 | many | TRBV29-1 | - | TGCAGCGTTGTTGAAGGCAACCTAGGGCCTTCTAGAGGGCAGTACTTC | CSVVEGNLGPSRGQYF
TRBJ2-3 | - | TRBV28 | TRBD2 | TGTGCCAGCAGTTCCCGGGTAGCGGGAAATCCTGCAGATACGCAGTATTTT | CASSSRVAGNPADTQYF
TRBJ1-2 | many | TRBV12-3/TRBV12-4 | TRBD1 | TGTGCCAGCAGTTTCCGACAGGGCGACTATGGCTACACCTTC | CASSFRQGDYGYTF
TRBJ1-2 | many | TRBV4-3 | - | TGCGCCAGCAGCCAAGATGCGTCAGCCTTTTTCTTGAGCTACACCTTC | CASSQDASAFFLSYTF
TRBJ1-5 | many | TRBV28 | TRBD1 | TGTGCCAGCAGCTACAGGGGGAATAAGCCCCAGCATTTT | CASSYRGNKPQHF
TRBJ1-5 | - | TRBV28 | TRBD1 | TGTGCCAGCAGTTCCGACAGGGAAGTTGGACAGCCCCAGCATTTT | CASSSDREVGQPQHF
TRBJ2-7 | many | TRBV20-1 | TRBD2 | TGCAGTGCTACACTAGCGGGAGTCTACGAGCAGTACTTC | CSATLAGVYEQYF
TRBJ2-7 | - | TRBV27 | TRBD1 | TGTGCCAGCAGTACACGACAGGGGAACTACGAGCAGTACTTC | CASSTRQGNYEQYF
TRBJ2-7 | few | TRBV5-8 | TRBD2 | TGTGCCAGCACGGTAGCGGGAGGTAACGAGCAGTACTTC | CASTVAGGNEQYF
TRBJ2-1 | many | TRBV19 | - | TGTGCCAGTAGCCCTTCCTACAATGAGCAGTTCTTC | CASSPSYNEQFF
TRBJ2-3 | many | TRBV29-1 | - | TGCAGCGTTGAGGGCGGAAGCACAGATACGCAGTATTTT | CSVEGGSTDTQYF
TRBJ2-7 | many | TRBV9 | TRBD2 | TGTGCCAGCAGCGTAGAAGCTAGCGGGACCTTGGAGCAGTACTTC | CASSVEASGTLEQYF
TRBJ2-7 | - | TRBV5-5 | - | TGTGCCAGCAGTATTGAGGGTGGCAGGATATACGAGCAGTACTTC | CASSIEGGRIYEQYF
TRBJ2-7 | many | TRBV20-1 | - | TGCAGTGCTAGAGATGTCGCGGCGGGTATGAGCTCCTACGAGCAGTACTTC | CSARDVAAGMSSYEQYF
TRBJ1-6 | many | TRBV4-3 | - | TGCGCCAGCAGCCAAGATAGCTCCGGGAGCTCCTATAATTCACCCCTCCACTTT | CASSQDSSGSSYNSPLHF
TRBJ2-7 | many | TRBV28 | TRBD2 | TGTGCCAGCAGCCTAAGGGGACTAGCGGAAGAGTACTTC | CASSLRGLAEEYF
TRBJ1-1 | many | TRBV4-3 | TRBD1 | TGCGCCAGCAGCCAAGACAGGGGGGGATACACTGAAGCTTTCTTT | CASSQDRGGYTEAFF
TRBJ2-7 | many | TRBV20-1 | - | TGCAGTGCTACCGGGACCTACATCGGGGAGCAGTACTTC | CSATGTYIGEQYF
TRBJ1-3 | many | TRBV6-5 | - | TGTGCCAGCAGTTACGGGGTCGGGGGGGTAGTGGACACCATATATTTT | CASSYGVGGVVDTIYF
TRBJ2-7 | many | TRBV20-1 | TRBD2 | TGCAGTGCTAGGGCGATAGGACTAGCCGAGTTATACGAGCAGTACTTC | CSARAIGLAELYEQYF
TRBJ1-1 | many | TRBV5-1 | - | TGCGCCAGCAGCTTGGGGCTGGGTAGTGGTGACACTGAAGCTTTCTTT | CASSLGLGSGDTEAFF
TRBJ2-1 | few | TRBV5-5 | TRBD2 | TGTGCCAGCAGCTTGGCCGGGGGGGGGTCGTACTACAATGAGCAGTTCTTC | CASSLAGGGSYYNEQFF
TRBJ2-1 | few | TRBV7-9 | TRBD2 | TGTGCCAGCAGCTTAGAGGCGGGAGTAAGTGGGAATGAGCAGTTCTTC | CASSLEAGVSGNEQFF
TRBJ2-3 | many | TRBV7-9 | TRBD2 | TGTGCCAGCAGCTCTACGTGGGGGGGAGAGGCAGATACGCAGTATTTT | CASSSTWGGEADTQYF
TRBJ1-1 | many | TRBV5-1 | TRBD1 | TGCGCCAGCAGAGACGGACAGGGTAACACTGAAGCTTTCTTT | CASRDGQGNTEAFF
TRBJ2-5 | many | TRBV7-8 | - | TGTGCCAGCAGCTTAGTTGACCTAGCGGAGACCCAGTACTTC | CASSLVDLAETQYF
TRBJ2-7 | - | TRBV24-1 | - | TGTGCCACCAGTGAGCAGTACCCACCAGGCGAGCAGTACTTC | CATSEQYPPGEQYF
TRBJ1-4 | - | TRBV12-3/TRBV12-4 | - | TGTGCCAGCAGTTCAGAGGGGGTCGGGGAAAAACTGTTTTTT | CASSSEGVGEKLFF
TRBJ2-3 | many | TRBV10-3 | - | TGTGCCATCAGTGAGGTGACAAGTAGCACAGATACGCAGTATTTT | CAISEVTSSTDTQYF
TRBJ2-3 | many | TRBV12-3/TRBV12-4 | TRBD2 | TGTGCCAGCCGGGGGGGAGTCCAACTACGCACAGATACGCAGTATTTT | CASRGGVQLRTDTQYF
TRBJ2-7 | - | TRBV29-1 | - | TGCAGCGTCGCCATTTACTCCTACGAGCAGTACTTC | CSVAIYSYEQYF
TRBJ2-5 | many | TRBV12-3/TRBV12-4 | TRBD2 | TGTGCCAGCACCTCTGGCGGGGGGGCCGCAACCCAGTACTTC | CASTSGGGAATQYF
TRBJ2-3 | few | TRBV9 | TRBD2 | TGTGCCAGCAGCGTTGGGGCTAGCGGACTGCAGGATACGCAGTATTTT | CASSVGASGLQDTQYF
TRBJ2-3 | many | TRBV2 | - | TGTGCCAGCAGTGAATCTGGCGGGAGCACAGATACGCAGTATTTT | CASSESGGSTDTQYF
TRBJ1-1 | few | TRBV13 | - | TGTGCCAGCAGCTTAGAATCGGGGGCGCGGACTGAAGCTTTCTTT | CASSLESGARTEAFF
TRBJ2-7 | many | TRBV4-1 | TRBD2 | TGCGCCAGCAGCCAAGAGAGCGGGAGCTCCTACGAGCAGTACTTC | CASSQESGSSYEQYF
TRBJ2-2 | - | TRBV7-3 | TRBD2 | TGTGCCAGCAGCTTACCTAGCGGGAGGGCCTCGGACACCGGGGAGCCGTTTTTT | CASSLPSGRASDTGEPFF
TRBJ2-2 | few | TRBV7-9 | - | TGTGCCAGCAGCTTACCACGGACGTTAGAGGAGCTGTTTTTT | CASSLPRTLEELFF
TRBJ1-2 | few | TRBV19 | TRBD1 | TGTGCCAGTAGTAACGAACCGGGTCCACAGGGGGCTTACTATGGCTACACCTTC | CASSNEPGPQGAYYGYTF
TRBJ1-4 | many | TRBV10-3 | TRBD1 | TGTGCCATCAGTGATGACAGGGAGGTTAATGAAAAACTGTTTTTT | CAISDDREVNEKLFF
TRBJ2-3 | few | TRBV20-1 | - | TGCAGTGCTAGACCCTATTACGGGAGTCTCGTTAGCACAGATACGCAGTATTTT | CSARPYYGSLVSTDTQYF
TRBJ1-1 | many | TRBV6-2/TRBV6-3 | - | TGTGCCAGCAGACTCCTGTTCCATCCACCGAACACTGAAGCTTTCTTT | CASRLLFHPPNTEAFF
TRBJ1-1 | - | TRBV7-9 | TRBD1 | TGTGCCAGCAGCTTCCGATTCGGACAGGGGGGCATGAACACTGAAGCTTTCTTT | CASSFRFGQGGMNTEAFF
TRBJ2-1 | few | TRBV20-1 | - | TGCAGTGCTCCCCTTAGGGAGCGGGCCCTCTCCTACAATGAGCAGTTCTTC | CSAPLRERALSYNEQFF
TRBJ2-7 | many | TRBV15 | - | TGTGCCACCAGCAGGAGCTCCTACGAGCAGTACTTC | CATSRSSYEQYF